Reported below is one T cell receptor (beta chain). Its antigen is currently unknown. These data are taken from a study of identifying expanded T cells in peripheral blood. No infections or other immune events were documented during collection. V was trimmed by 4 bases and J by 0 bases, leaving 12 bases between them. The CDR3 is 15 amino acids. CDR1 and CDR2 (germline): SGHVS, FNYEAQ. Findings and caveats of the study: Approximately 2-week clone count variance significantly increased as total template count grew. About 1.2 clones differed between technical replicates, versus around 15 and 19 over time.

Measured with immunoSEQ multiplex PCR; TCRdb has only the in-frame clones, and not every one. The sample contains tens of thousands of clones, about 83% of which appear only once. The chain uses TRBV7-6 and TRBJ1-1; D unclear. Sequenced: blood. This receptor was taken from a person aged 18-69 years in good health. The CDR3 region has the DNA TGTGCCAGCAGCTCCTTCCGGGCTATGAACACTGAAGCTTTCTTT. This codes for CASSSFRAMNTEAFF.